This passage covers 25 T cell receptor beta chains from one sample sequenced in a study of radiation and T cells in renal cell carcinoma (dated by TCRdb to 2020 to 2022). What this sample's time point label stands for: blood 2 weeks post-SBRT. Read against the paper, the sample's treatment or condition label means: 15 Gy SBRT to primary tumor, nephrectomy 4 weeks later. Receptor amplification or capture employed the immunoSEQ multiplex PCR assay. This is the immuneACCESS table as TCRdb keeps it, with only in-frame sequences that have V and J called. A part of the clones is gone; compared with another copy, unresolved V genes explain less than half, and the rest is unexplained. This sample holds about 65,000 clones; around 78% were observed only once. 6.5% to 8% of the sample is taken by the ten largest. The starting material was blood, obtained from a patient whose treatment included radiotherapy and nephrectomy. Receptor source: a man in his 60s with renal cell carcinoma.

CDR3 residues: CASISTGGSAEAFF. CDR3 sequence (DNA): TGTGCCAGTATTTCGACAGGGGGCAGCGCTGAAGCTTTCTTT. The rearrangement joins TRBV19 to TRBJ1-1, with 10 positions matching TRBD1. The CDR3 totals 14 residues. CDR1 and CDR2 from the germline V gene are LNHDA and SQIVND (reference sequence). The trim removed 7 bases at V and 6 bases at J, leaving 8 bases unmatched.

The chain couples TRBV5-5 to TRBJ2-3; tentatively, D is TRBD1 (6 bases). The V gene's germline CDR1 is SGHKS and CDR2 YYEKEE (reference sequence). V was pared by 6 bases and J by 2 bases, with 16 bases between. The CDR3 totals 15 residues. CDR3 loop: CASTTATGHTDTQYF. The CDR3 DNA reads as TGTGCCAGCACCACCGCTACGGGACACACAGATACGCAGTATTTT. The variable domain in full, completed from reference TRBV5-5 and TRBJ2-3, reads DAGVTQSPTHLIKTRGQQVTLRCSPISGHKSVSWYQQVLGQGPQFIFQYYEKEERGRGNFPDRFSARQFPNYSSELNVNALLLGDSALYLCASTTATGHTDTQYFGPGTRLTVL.

This clone was seen a handful of times. V gene TRBV9 combines with J gene TRBJ2-7, with D tentatively TRBD1 or TRBD2 (6 bases each). Germline assignment: CDR1 SGDLS and CDR2 YYNGEE. This CDR3 region has 17 residues. Trimming took 5 bases from V and 2 from J, leaving 23 bases between them. CDR3 DNA sequence: TGTGCCAGCAGTACCACCTGCGGGACAAAAGTCCCCTACGAGCAGTACGTC. It specifies CASSTTCGTKVPYEQYV.

In this sample, this clone turned up once. The chain recombines TRBV30 with TRBJ1-1, with D perhaps TRBD1 (5 bases). The V gene lost 1 base and the J gene lost 2 bases, with 17 bases spanning the gap. Germline loops: CDR1 GTSNPN, CDR2 SVGIG (reference sequence). This CDR3 region has 16 residues. The CDR3 region has the DNA TGTGCCTGGAGTGCACGTCCTAAGAGGGGAAACACTGAAGCTTTCTTT. Encoded protein: CAWSARPKRGNTEAFF.

The rearrangement links TRBV7-2 to TRBJ2-5; D is uncertain. Germline lookup yields CDR1 SGHTA and CDR2 FQGNSA. V lost 1 base and J lost 3, with 6 bases in between. This CDR3 is 13 amino acids long. CDR3 coding DNA: TGTGCCAGCAGCTTAGAAACAGAAGAGACCCAGTACTTC. Its translation is CASSLETEETQYF.

The chain carries TRBV6-6 and TRBJ1-5; 7 bases line up with TRBD1. The CDR3 runs to 14 residues. Unmatched junction bases numbered 9, after V lost 6 bases and J lost 7 bases. From germline, CDR1 is MNHNY and CDR2 SVGAGI (reference sequence). This chain's CDR3 is CASSDDTGVQPQHF. The CDR3 DNA sequence: TGTGCCAGCAGCGACGACACAGGGGTCCAGCCCCAGCATTTT.

The chain links TRBV7-8 to TRBJ2-3, with D perhaps TRBD1 or TRBD2 (5 bases each). V lost 5 bases and J lost 0, with 9 bases in between. The CDR3 is made up of 14 amino acids. CDR1 is SGHVS and CDR2 is FQNEAQ in the germline V gene. The CDR3 loop reads CASSRDLSTDTQYF. The CDR3 region has the DNA TGTGCCAGCAGCCGGGACCTTAGCACAGATACGCAGTATTTT.

V gene TRBV19 combines with J gene TRBJ1-1, with D uncertain. Trimming removed 5 bases at V and 0 bases at J, with 19 bases between. Germline V CDR1 and CDR2: LNHDA, SQIVND (reference sequence). The CDR3 length is 17 residues. CDR3 region: CASSSWRLGELNTEAFF. The CDR3 DNA reads as TGTGCCAGTAGTTCCTGGCGTTTGGGAGAACTGAACACTGAAGCTTTCTTT.

V and J are TRBV27 and TRBJ1-1; D not certain. The CDR3 is made up of 13 amino acids. In germline, CDR1 is MNHEY, CDR2 SMNVEV (reference sequence). The germline V and J ends were trimmed by 7 bases and 4 bases, with 13 bases remaining between them. CDR3: CASINGIGTEAFF. The CDR3 DNA sequence: TGTGCCAGCATTAACGGCATAGGCACTGAAGCTTTCTTT.

The rearrangement joins TRBV5-4 to TRBJ2-3; D perhaps matches TRBD2 (6 bases). CDR3 length: 16 residues. V was shortened by 4 bases and J by 0 bases, with 15 bases between the two germline ends. Per the germline V gene, CDR1 is SGHNT and CDR2 is YYREEE (reference sequence). The CDR3 DNA sequence: TGTGCCAGCAGCGCAGGACTACCCGATAGCACAGATACGCAGTATTTT. It specifies CASSAGLPDSTDTQYF.

The chain employs TRBV20-1 and TRBJ2-1; 9 nucleotides match TRBD1. Germline V lookup: CDR1 DFQATT, CDR2 SNEGSKA (reference sequence). CDR3 length: 10 residues. J was trimmed by 15 bases and V by 5 bases; bases with no gene match: 5. The CDR3: CSALGQGVFF. The CDR3 region has the DNA TGCAGTGCTCTGGGACAGGGAGTGTTCTTC.

The genes are TRBV5-4 and TRBJ2-7; tentatively, D is TRBD1 (6 bases). Germline CDR1 is SGHNT and CDR2 is YYREEE (reference sequence). The CDR3 has 15 amino acids. Trimming took off 0 bases at V and 3 bases at J, with 13 bases between the two ends. CDR3 nucleotide sequence: TGTGCCAGCAGCTTGGGGGGAGACAGGAGCTACGAGCAGTACGTC. Translating it yields CASSLGGDRSYEQYV.

V gene TRBV7-3 combines with J gene TRBJ2-2; 9 bases are shared with TRBD1. The ends lost 8 bases at V and 4 bases at J; junction bases unmatched: 2. Germline assignment: CDR1 SGHTA and CDR2 FQGTGA. The CDR3 runs 13 residues. CDR3 bases: TGTGCCAGCGGACAGGGGCTCACCGGGGAGCTGTTTTTT. This gives the protein CASGQGLTGELFF.

The CDR3 sequence is CASSQDRYGYTF. CDR3 DNA: TGTGCCAGCAGCCAAGATCGGTATGGCTACACCTTC. The chain has TRBV14 and TRBJ1-2; no clear D gene. Per germline, CDR1 SGHDN and CDR2 FVKESK. This CDR3 region has 12 residues. Deletions cut 0 bases from V and 5 bases from J, with 4 bases between.

This clone has a handful of counts. The chain carries TRBV10-1 and TRBJ2-4; TRBD2 is a possible D gene (6 bases). The CDR3 has 14 residues. V was clipped by 11 bases and J by 6 bases, with 20 bases between them. Per germline, CDR1 WNHNN and CDR2 SYGVQD (reference sequence). CDR3 loop: CAGWEEGRRNIQYF. Written as DNA, the CDR3 is TGCGCCGGATGGGAGGAGGGAAGGAGAAACATTCAGTACTTC.

The chain recombines TRBV29-1 with TRBJ1-4; 7 bases line up with TRBD1. Trimming cost V 4 bases and J 8 bases; bases outside gene matches: 4. The CDR3 extends over 12 amino acids. Germline assignment: CDR1 SQVTM and CDR2 ANQGSEA. DNA of the CDR3: TGCAGCGTTGGGGACAGTGGGGAAAAACTGTTTTTT. Its translation: CSVGDSGEKLFF.

This clone showed up just once. The rearrangement links TRBV29-1 to TRBJ2-4; 7 bases fit TRBD2. Per germline, CDR1 SQVTM and CDR2 ANQGSEA. The J segment lost 8 bases and the V segment lost 6 bases, leaving 10 bases of the junction unmatched. This CDR3 comprises 13 residues. The DNA for the CDR3 is TGCAGCGTCTGGGGGGGAGGAGGTGACATTCAGTACTTC. Its translation is CSVWGGGGDIQYF.

V usage is TRBV7-6 and J usage is TRBJ2-1; D not resolved. The ends were cut back, 2 bases at V and 5 bases at J, with 7 bases in the middle. The CDR3 runs 13 residues. Germline V gene lookup returns CDR1 SGHVS and CDR2 FNYEAQ. CDR3 region: CASSLYVDNEQFF. The CDR3 region has the DNA TGTGCCAGCAGCTTATACGTCGACAATGAGCAGTTCTTC.

Only one count was recorded for this clone. The chain has TRBV10-2 and TRBJ1-2; maybe TRBD1 (6 bases). Germline CDR1 reads WSHSY; CDR2 reads SAAADI. CDR3 length: 16 residues. V shed 3 bases and J shed 0 bases, with 14 bases lying between them. The CDR3 DNA follows: TGCGCCAGCAGTGAAGGTCGGGACAAAGCTAACTATGGCTACACCTTC. It translates to CASSEGRDKANYGYTF.

V gene TRBV5-6 combines with J gene TRBJ1-2, with D possibly being TRBD1 (6 bases). This CDR3 is 13 amino acids long. Germline V gene data show CDR1 as SGHDT and CDR2 as YYEEEE. V lost 3 bases and J lost 8, with 14 bases in between. CDR3 amino acids: CASSYAGGGGYTF. The CDR3 nucleotides are TGTGCCAGCAGCTACGCTGGCGGGGGCGGCTACACCTTC.

This sequence joins TRBV13 and TRBJ2-6, with a possible D match to TRBD1 (6 bases). The CDR3 contains 19 residues. The V and J ends lost 4 bases and 2 bases respectively, with 21 bases between them. The germline V gene has CDR1 PRHDT and CDR2 FYEKMQ (reference sequence). The CDR3 here is CASSSRFTGFRAGANVLTF. DNA for the CDR3: TGTGCCAGCAGCTCTAGGTTCACAGGGTTTAGGGCTGGGGCCAACGTCCTGACTTTC.

The CDR3 spells CASSERPPGQGFPFYGYTF. CDR3 in DNA: TGTGCCAGCAGTGAACGACCACCGGGACAGGGGTTCCCATTCTATGGCTACACCTTC. The chain employs TRBV6-1 and TRBJ1-2; 10 nucleotides agree with TRBD1. Trimming cost V 2 bases and J 4 bases; bases outside gene matches: 16. This CDR3 spans 19 amino acids. Germline lookup yields CDR1 MNHNS and CDR2 SASEGT.

This chain uses TRBV7-3 with TRBJ2-3; no firm D call. Trimming removed 2 bases from V and 6 bases from J, with 18 bases in between. This CDR3 spans 16 amino acids. The germline gives CDR1 SGHTA, CDR2 FQGTGA. The CDR3 is CASSLVPGAVGDTQYF. In nucleotides, the CDR3 is TGTGCCAGCAGCTTAGTACCAGGAGCAGTGGGGGATACGCAGTATTTT.

The chain couples TRBV7-9 to TRBJ1-4, with D uncertain. Germline values: CDR1 SEHNR, CDR2 FQNEAQ (reference sequence). The CDR3 has 13 residues. V lost 4 bases and J 10 bases, leaving 13 bases between the germline ends. The DNA for the CDR3 is TGTGCCAGCAGCTCACTTGACCCGGGAAAACTGTTTTTT. It yields the protein CASSSLDPGKLFF. Variable domain in full (rest from reference TRBV7-9 and TRBJ1-4): DTGVSQNPRHKITKRGQNVTFRCDPISEHNRLYWYRQTLGQGPEFLTYFQNEAQLEKSRLLSDRFSAERPKGSFSTLEIQRTEQGDSAMYLCASSSLDPGKLFFGSGTQLSVL.

CDR3 amino acids: CASSPSGRPSNEQFF. In nucleotides, the CDR3 is TGTGCCAGCAGCCCCAGCGGGAGGCCTAGCAATGAGCAGTTCTTC. V and J are TRBV7-9 and TRBJ2-1; 9 positions match TRBD2. This CDR3 has 15 residues. V shed 5 bases and J 6 bases; nucleotides not matched to a gene: 8. The germline V gene has CDR1 SEHNR and CDR2 FQNEAQ (reference sequence).